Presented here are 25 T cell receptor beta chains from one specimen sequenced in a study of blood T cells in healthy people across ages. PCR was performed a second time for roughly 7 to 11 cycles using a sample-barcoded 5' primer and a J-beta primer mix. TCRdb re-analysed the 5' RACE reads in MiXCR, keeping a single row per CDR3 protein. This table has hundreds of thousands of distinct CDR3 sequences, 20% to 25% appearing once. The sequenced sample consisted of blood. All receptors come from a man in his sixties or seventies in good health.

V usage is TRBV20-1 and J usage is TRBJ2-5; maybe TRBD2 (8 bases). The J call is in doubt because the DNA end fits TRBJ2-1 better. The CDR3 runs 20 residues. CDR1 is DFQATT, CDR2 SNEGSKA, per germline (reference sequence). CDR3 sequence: CSAQPPYRGPGLATGNEQFF. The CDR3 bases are TGCAGTGCTCAGCCCCCCTACAGGGGACCCGGACTAGCAACAGGAAATGAGCAGTTCTTC.

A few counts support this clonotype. Written as DNA, the CDR3 is TGCAGCGTTGTCCCTAGCGGGAATTCCTACGAGCAGTACTTC. It yields the protein CSVVPSGNSYEQYF. The rearrangement uses TRBV29-1 and TRBJ2-7, with 9 bases identical to TRBD2. The length of the CDR3 is 14 residues. J lost 1 base, V lost 4 bases, and 5 bases had no gene match. CDR1 and CDR2 from the germline V gene are SQVTM and ANQGSEA.

CDR3 loop: CASSQDHSLLSEQYF. CDR3 bases: TGTGCCAGCAGCCAAGACCACAGCCTCCTGAGCGAGCAGTACTTC. The chain uses TRBV3-1 and TRBJ2-7; the D is unclear. This CDR3 spans 15 amino acids. Trimming took 0 bases from V and 6 from J, leaving 15 bases between them. Germline V gene sequence: CDR1 LGHDT, CDR2 YNNKEL (reference sequence).

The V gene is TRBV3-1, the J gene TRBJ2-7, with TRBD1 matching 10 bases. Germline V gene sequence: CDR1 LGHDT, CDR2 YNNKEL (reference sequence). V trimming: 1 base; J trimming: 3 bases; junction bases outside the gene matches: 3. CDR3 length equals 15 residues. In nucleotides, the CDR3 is TGTGCCAGCAGCCAAGGGGGACAGGGGTACTACGAGCAGTACTTC. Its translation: CASSQGGQGYYEQYF.

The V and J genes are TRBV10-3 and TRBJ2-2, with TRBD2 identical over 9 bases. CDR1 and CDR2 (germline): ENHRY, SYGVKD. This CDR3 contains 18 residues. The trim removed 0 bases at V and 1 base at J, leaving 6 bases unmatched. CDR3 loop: CAISESRRLAENTGELFF. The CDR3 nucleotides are TGTGCCATCAGTGAGTCGAGGAGACTAGCGGAGAACACCGGGGAGCTGTTTTTT.

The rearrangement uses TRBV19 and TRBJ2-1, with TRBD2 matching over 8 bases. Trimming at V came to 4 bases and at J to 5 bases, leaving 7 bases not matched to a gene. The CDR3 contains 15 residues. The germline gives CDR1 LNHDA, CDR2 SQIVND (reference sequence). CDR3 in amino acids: CASSSSGGYDNEQFF. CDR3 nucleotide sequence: TGTGCCAGTAGTAGCTCGGGAGGGTATGACAATGAGCAGTTCTTC.

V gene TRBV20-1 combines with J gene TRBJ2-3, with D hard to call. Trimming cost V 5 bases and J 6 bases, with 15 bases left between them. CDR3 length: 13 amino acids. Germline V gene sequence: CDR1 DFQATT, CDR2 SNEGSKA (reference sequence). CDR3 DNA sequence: TGCAGTGCTGGAGCCGGGTCGGGTGATACGCAGTATTTT. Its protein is CSAGAGSGDTQYF.

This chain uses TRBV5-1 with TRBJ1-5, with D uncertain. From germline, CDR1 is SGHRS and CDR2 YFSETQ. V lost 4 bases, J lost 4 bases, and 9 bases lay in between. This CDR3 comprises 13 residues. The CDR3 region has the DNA TGCGCCAGCAGCACGGACGGGAATCAGCCCCAGCATTTT. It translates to CASSTDGNQPQHF.

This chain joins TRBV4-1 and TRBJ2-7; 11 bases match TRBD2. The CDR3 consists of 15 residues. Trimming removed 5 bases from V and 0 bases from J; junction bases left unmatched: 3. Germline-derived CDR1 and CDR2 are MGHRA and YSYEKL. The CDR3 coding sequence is TGCGCCAGCAGCACTAGCGGGAGCTACTCCTACGAGCAGTACTTC. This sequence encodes CASSTSGSYSYEQYF.

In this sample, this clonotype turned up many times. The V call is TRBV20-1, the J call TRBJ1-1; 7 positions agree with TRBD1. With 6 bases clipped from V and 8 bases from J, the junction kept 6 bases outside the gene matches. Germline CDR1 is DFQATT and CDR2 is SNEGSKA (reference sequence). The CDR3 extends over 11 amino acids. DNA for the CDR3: TGCAGTGCCTTCTGGGGACAGGAAGCTTTCTTT. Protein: CSAFWGQEAFF.

The CDR3 sequence: CASSKDGGTRGNEQFF. In nucleotides, the CDR3 is TGTGCCAGCAGCAAAGATGGAGGGACTAGAGGTAATGAGCAGTTCTTC. The V call is TRBV7-9, the J call TRBJ2-5, with 8 bases fitting TRBD2. The last part of the DNA fits TRBJ2-1 better; the J call may be wrong. The germline V gene has CDR1 SEHNR and CDR2 FQNEAQ (reference sequence). The CDR3 loop spans 16 amino acids.

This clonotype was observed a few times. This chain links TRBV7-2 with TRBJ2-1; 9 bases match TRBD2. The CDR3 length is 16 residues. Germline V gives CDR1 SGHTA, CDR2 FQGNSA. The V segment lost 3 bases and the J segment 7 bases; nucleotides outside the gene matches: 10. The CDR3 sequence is CASSFDSGSRLNEQFF. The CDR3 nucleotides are TGTGCCAGCAGCTTCGATAGCGGGAGCCGGCTGAATGAGCAGTTCTTC.

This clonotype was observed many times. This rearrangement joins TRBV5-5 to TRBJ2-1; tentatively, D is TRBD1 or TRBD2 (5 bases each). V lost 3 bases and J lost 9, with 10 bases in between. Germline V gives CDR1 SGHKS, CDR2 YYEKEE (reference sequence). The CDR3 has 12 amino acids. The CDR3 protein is CASSWTGTEQFF. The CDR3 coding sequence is TGTGCCAGCAGCTGGACCGGGACTGAGCAGTTCTTC.

For the CDR3, the DNA is TGTGCCAGCAGTTACAAGGGACAGAGCTCCTACAATGAGCAGTTCTTC. Amino acid sequence: CASSYKGQSSYNEQFF. The chain is built from TRBV6-6 and TRBJ2-1; 7 nucleotides agree with TRBD1. V lost 2 bases to trimming and J lost 0 bases; unmatched junction nucleotides: 4. CDR1 is MNHNY, CDR2 SVGAGI, per germline (reference sequence). This CDR3 comprises 16 residues.

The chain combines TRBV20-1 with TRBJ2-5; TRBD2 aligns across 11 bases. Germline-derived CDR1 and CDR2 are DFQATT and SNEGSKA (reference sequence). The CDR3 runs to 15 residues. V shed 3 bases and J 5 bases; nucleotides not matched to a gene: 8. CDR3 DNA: TGCAGTGCTAGTATAGCGGGAGGGCCTCGGGAGACCCAGTACTTC. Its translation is CSASIAGGPRETQYF.

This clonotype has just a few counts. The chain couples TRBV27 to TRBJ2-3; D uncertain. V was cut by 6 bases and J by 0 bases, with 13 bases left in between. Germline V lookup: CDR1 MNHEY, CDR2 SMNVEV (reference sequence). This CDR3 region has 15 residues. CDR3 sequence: CASRPWQTSTDTQYF. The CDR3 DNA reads TGTGCCAGCAGGCCCTGGCAGACTAGCACAGATACGCAGTATTTT.

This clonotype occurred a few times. CDR3 protein: CASSLGLAGLAKNIQYF. The CDR3 DNA sequence: TGTGCCAGCAGTCTGGGGCTAGCGGGACTAGCCAAAAACATTCAGTACTTC. The V call is TRBV3-1, the J call TRBJ2-4, with 9 bases that match TRBD2. V shed 6 bases and J 0 bases; nucleotides not matched to a gene: 9. CDR3 size: 17 residues. Per germline, CDR1 LGHDT and CDR2 YNNKEL (reference sequence).

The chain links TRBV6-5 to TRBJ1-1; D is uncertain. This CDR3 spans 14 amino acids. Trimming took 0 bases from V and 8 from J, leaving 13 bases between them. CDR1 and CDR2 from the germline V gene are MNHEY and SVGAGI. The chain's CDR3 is CASSYSVSPAEAFF. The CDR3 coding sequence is TGTGCCAGCAGTTACTCGGTTAGCCCCGCGGAAGCTTTCTTT.

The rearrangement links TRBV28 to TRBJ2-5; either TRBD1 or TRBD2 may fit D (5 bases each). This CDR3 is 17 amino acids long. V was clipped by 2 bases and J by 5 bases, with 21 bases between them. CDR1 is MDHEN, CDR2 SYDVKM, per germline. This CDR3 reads CASSLIPQGDPRETQYF. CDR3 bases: TGTGCCAGCAGTTTAATCCCCCAAGGGGACCCAAGGGAGACCCAGTACTTC.

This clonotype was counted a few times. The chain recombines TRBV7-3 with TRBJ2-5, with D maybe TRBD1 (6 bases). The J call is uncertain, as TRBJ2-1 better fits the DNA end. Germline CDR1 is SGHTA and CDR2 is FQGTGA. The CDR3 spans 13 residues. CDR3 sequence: CASSLMQGSEQFF. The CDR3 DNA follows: TGTGCCAGCAGCTTAATGCAGGGGAGTGAGCAGTTCTTC.

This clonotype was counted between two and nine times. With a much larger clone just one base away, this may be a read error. Here the CDR3 DNA reads TGTGCCGGCAGCGTAAGGAGTGATACGCAGTATTTT. This sequence encodes CAGSVRSDTQYF. The chain has TRBV9 and TRBJ2-3; D gene ambiguous. This CDR3 has 12 residues. Looked up from germline, CDR1 is SGDLS and CDR2 is YYNGEE.

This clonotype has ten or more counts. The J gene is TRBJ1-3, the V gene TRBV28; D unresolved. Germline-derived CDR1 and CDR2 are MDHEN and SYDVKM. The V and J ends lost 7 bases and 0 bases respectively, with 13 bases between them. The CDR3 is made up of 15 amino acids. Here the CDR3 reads CASNLQSPSGNTIYF. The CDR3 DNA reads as TGTGCCAGCAACCTACAGAGTCCCTCTGGAAACACCATATATTTT. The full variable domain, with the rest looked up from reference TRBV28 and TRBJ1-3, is DVKVTQSSRYLVKRTGEKVFLECVQDMDHENMFWYRQDPGLGLRLIYFSYDVKMKEKGDIPEGYSVSREKKERFSLILESASTNQTSMYLCASNLQSPSGNTIYFGEGSWLTVV.

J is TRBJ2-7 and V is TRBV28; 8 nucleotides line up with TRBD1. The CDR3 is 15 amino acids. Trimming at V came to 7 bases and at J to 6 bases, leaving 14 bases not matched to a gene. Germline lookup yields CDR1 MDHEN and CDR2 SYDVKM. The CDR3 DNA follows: TGTGCCAGCACCCTAAGCTCCCAGGGGGCGAGCGAGCAGTACTTC. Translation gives CASTLSSQGASEQYF. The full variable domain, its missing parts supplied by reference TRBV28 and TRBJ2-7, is DVKVTQSSRYLVKRTGEKVFLECVQDMDHENMFWYRQDPGLGLRLIYFSYDVKMKEKGDIPEGYSVSREKKERFSLILESASTNQTSMYLCASTLSSQGASEQYFGPGTRLTVT.

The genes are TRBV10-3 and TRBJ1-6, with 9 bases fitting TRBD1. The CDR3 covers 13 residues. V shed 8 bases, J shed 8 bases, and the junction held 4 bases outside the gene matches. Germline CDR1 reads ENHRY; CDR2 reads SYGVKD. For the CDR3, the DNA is TGTGCCATCCGGGACAGGGACGATTCACCCCTCCACTTT. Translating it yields CAIRDRDDSPLHF.

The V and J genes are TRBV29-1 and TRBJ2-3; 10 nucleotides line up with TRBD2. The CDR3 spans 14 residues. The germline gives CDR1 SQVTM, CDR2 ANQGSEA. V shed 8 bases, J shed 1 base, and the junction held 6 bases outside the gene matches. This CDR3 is CSTLAGGRTDTQYF. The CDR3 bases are TGCAGCACCTTAGCGGGAGGCCGCACAGATACGCAGTATTTT.